Here is one T cell receptor beta chain with its context. The antigen remains unidentified. The sample comes from a study of follicular helper T cells after annual influenza vaccination. Study-wide context: Blood was drawn on days 0, 7 and 28 after vaccination. General study results and limits: The much larger non-cTfh compartments may have been undersampled.

Time point given: 2014-2015 season, pre-vaccination. V was trimmed by 6 bases and J by 6 bases, leaving 12 bases between them. The germline V gene encodes CDR1 MNHEY and CDR2 SVGAGI. The CDR3 has 14 amino acids. Sequencing of TCRB used Survey level resolution. Using immunoSEQ multiplex PCR, the repertoire was profiled, and TCRdb retains in-frame clones only, with some absent. The table records more than 10,000 clones, roughly 80% of them present only once. The input for sequencing was CXCR5- memory CD4+ T cells sorted from blood, taken on the day of influenza vaccination. The J gene is TRBJ1-6, the V gene TRBV6-5; unclear D gene. The receptor was derived from an adult who received the influenza vaccine. CDR3 loop: CASSAGTPNSPLHF. In DNA form, the CDR3 reads TGTGCCAGCAGCGCCGGCACACCTAATTCACCCCTCCACTTT.